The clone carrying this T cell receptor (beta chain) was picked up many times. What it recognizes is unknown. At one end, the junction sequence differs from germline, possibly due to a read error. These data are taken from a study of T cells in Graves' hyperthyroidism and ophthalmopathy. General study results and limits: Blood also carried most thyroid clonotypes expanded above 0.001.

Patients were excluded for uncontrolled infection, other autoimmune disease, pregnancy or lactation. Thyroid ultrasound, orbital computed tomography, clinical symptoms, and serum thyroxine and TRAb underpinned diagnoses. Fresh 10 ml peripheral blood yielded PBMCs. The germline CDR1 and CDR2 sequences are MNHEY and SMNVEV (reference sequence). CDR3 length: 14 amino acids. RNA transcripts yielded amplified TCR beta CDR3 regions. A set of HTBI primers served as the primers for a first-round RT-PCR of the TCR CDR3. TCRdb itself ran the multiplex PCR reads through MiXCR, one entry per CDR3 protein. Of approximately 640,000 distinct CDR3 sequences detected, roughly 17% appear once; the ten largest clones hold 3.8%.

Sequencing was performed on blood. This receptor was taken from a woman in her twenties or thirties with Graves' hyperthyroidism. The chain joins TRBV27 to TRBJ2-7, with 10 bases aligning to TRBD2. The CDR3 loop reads CASSITSGDYEQYF. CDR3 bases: TGTGCCAGCAGCATCACTAGCGGGGATTACGAACAGTACTTC.